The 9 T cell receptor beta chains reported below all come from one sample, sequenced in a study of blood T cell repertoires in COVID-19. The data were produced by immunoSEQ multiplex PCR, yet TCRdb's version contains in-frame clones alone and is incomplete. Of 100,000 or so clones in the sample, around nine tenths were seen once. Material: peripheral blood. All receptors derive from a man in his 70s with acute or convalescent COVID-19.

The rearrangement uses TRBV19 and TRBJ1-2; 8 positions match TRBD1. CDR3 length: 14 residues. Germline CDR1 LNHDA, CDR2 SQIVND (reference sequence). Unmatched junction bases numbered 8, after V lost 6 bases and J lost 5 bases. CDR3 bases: TGTGCCAGTAGCGCTAGACAGGGGACGTATGGCTACACCTTC. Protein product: CASSARQGTYGYTF.

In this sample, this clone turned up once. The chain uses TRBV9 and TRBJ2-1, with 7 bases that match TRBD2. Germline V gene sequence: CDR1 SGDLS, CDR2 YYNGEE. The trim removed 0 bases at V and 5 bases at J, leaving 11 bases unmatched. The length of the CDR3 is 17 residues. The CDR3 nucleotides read TGTGCCAGCAGCGTAGATAGGGTTCCTGGGGGGGACAATGAGCAGTTCTTC. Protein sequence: CASSVDRVPGGDNEQFF.

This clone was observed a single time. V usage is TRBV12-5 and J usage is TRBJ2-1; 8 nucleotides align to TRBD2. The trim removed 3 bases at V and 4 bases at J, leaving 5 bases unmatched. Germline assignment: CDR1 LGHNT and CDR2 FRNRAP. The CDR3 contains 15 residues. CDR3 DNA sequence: TGTGCTAGTGGTTTTGGTCTAGCGGGTTACAATGAGCAGTTCTTC. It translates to CASGFGLAGYNEQFF.

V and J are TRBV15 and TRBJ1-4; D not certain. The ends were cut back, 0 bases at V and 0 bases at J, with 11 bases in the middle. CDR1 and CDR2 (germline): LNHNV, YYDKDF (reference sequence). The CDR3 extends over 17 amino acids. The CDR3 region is CATSRDHLSATNEKLFF. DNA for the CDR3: TGTGCCACCAGCAGAGATCACCTCAGTGCAACTAATGAAAAACTGTTTTTT.

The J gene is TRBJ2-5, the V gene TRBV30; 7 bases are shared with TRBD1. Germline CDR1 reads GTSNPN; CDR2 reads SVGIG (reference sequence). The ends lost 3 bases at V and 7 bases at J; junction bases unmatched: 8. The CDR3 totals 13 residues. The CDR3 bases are TGTGCCTGGAGCCCGGGACAGAAGGGGACCCAGTACTTC. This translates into CAWSPGQKGTQYF.

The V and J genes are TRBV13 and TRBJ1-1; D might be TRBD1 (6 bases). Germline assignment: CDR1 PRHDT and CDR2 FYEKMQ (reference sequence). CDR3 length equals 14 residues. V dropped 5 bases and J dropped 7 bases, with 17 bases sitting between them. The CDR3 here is CASSPRGARFEAFF. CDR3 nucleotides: TGTGCCAGCAGCCCGCGGGGGGCAAGATTTGAAGCTTTCTTT.

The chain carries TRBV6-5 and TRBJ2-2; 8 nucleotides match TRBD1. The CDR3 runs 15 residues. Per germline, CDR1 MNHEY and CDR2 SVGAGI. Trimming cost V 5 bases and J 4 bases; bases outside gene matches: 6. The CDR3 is CASSPGGQRTGELFF. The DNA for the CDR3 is TGTGCCAGCAGTCCAGGGGGCCAACGCACCGGGGAGCTGTTTTTT.

CDR3 nucleotide sequence: TGCAGCGTTGAAGGGACAAGCTACGAGCAGTACTTC. Residues: CSVEGTSYEQYF. V gene TRBV29-1 combines with J gene TRBJ2-7, with D possibly being TRBD1 (5 bases). Looked up from germline, CDR1 is SQVTM and CDR2 is ANQGSEA. The V gene lost 1 base and the J gene lost 3 bases, with 7 bases spanning the gap. The CDR3 contains 12 residues.

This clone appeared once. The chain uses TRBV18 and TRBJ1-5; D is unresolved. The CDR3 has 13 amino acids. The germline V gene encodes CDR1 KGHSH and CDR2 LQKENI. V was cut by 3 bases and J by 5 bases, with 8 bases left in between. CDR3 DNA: TGTGCCAGCTCACCTGACTTAGATCAGCCCCAGCATTTT. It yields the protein CASSPDLDQPQHF. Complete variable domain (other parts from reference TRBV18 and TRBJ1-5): NAGVMQNPRHLVRRRGQEARLRCSPMKGHSHVYWYRQLPEEGLKFMVYLQKENIIDESGMPKERFSAEFPKEGPSILRIQQVVRGDSAAYFCASSPDLDQPQHFGDGTRLSIL.